Here is one T cell receptor beta chain with its context. At one end the junction does not follow the germline gene, possibly because of a read error. The sample originates from a study of control samples from healthy donors and cancer patients. Measured with immunoSEQ multiplex PCR; TCRdb has only the in-frame clones, and not every one. The sample has roughly 190,000 clones; around 90% are singletons. The CDR3 consists of 16 residues. Germline V gives CDR1 SGHRS, CDR2 YFSETQ. This clonotype originated in a young man in good health. The source material was blood. The chain joins TRBV5-1 to TRBJ1-5, with D tentatively TRBD1 (6 bases). CDR3 amino acids: CASGLGSGASNQPQHF. For the CDR3, the DNA is TGCGCCAGCGGCTTGGGATCAGGGGCTAGCAATCAGCCCCAGCATTTT.